Given below is one T cell receptor (beta chain) in context. Its antigen is undetermined. The donors, all healthy, were Caucasians living in Russia, aged roughly 6 to 100. Primers used in a second PCR of roughly 7 to 12 cycles were a sample-barcoded 5' primer and a J-beta primer mix. Each CDR3 protein gets one entry after TCRdb re-called the 5' RACE reads with MiXCR. The table shows about 1.5 million distinct CDR3 sequences, with around 40% occurring only once. CDR1 and CDR2 from the germline V gene are SGHTA and FQGNSA. This CDR3 spans 15 amino acids. With 1 base removed from V and 6 bases from J, the gap between germline ends came to 15 bases. This entry is derived from a study of blood T cells in healthy people across ages. Study outcomes and limitations: The study found more naive CD4+ cells and higher diversity in long-lived than aged donors. Donor CMV infection status was unknown, possibly confounding age-related changes in expanded clonotypes.

Sequenced material: blood. The chain carries TRBV7-2 and TRBJ1-2; D remains ambiguous. The source of this sequence is a woman under 30 in good health. The CDR3 DNA sequence: TGTGCCAGCAGCTTAGGAGGGCTTAAATCGGATGGCTACACCTTC. It is translated as CASSLGGLKSDGYTF.